This paragraph reports one TCR beta chain. Its antigen is undetermined. Per the germline V gene, CDR1 is SGDLS and CDR2 is YYNGEE. The CDR3 is 12 amino acids. V lost 4 bases and J lost 3, with 7 bases in between. Data came from immunoSEQ multiplex PCR; TCRdb stores just in-frame clones and leaves some out. The data contain about 120,000 clones, just over 85% of them singletons. The source of the sample is a study of T cell responses to AZD1222 COVID-19 vaccine. Study-level points and caveats: Unmutated variant regions reportedly attract nearly half of all spike-specific TCRs. With two AZD1222 doses given, Spike-specific TCR breadth and depth both rose. Among the donors, most were white British and more were female, and clonal diversity was possibly underestimated.

This rearrangement joins TRBV9 to TRBJ1-2; D not resolved. The clonotype comes from an adult in good health. Material: peripheral blood, obtained on day 0 of MenACWY control vaccination. The CDR3 DNA follows: TGTGCCAGCAGCCCCCAATACTATGGCTACACCTTC. Translating gives CASSPQYYGYTF. Full variable domain (outside the CDR3, taken from reference TRBV9 and TRBJ1-2): DSGVTQTPKHLITATGQRVTLRCSPRSGDLSVYWYQQSLDQGLQFLIQYYNGEERAKGNILERFSAQQFPDLHSELNLSSLELGDSALYFCASSPQYYGYTFGSGTRLTVV.